Below are 2 T cell receptor beta chains sequenced from a single sample in a study of cytomegalovirus exposure and HLA in healthy donors. PCR primers comprised 60 Vbeta and 13 Jbeta primers. The repertoire was sequenced with immunoSEQ multiplex PCR; TCRdb's copy has only in-frame clones and lacks some. The sample records approximately 100,000 clones, approximately 70% being singletons. The sample consisted of PBMCs. Source of these receptors: a man in his forties in good health and CMV-seronegative.

This clone was seen only a few times. The chain uses TRBV5-8 and TRBJ2-7; D gene ambiguous. The CDR3 sequence is 13 residues long. Trimming stripped 2 bases from V and 1 base from J, with 7 bases between. Germline-derived CDR1 and CDR2 are SGHTS and YDEGEE. The CDR3 loop reads CASSFPGSYEQYF. CDR3 nucleotides: TGTGCCAGCAGCTTCCCCGGTTCCTACGAGCAGTACTTC.

The gene calls are TRBV5-1 and TRBJ2-7; TRBD1 might be the D (6 bases). Looked up from germline, CDR1 is SGHRS and CDR2 is YFSETQ. This CDR3 is 14 amino acids long. The V gene lost 7 bases and the J gene lost 7 bases, with 21 bases spanning the gap. The chain's CDR3 is CASGRGQLAGEQYF. The CDR3 DNA reads TGCGCCAGCGGGCGAGGACAGCTCGCTGGAGAGCAGTACTTC. Together with reference TRBV5-1 and TRBJ2-7, the CDR3 gives the full variable domain: KAGVTQTPRYLIKTRGQQVTLSCSPISGHRSVSWYQQTPGQGLQFLFEYFSETQRNKGNFPGRFSGRQFSNSRSEMNVSTLELGDSALYLCASGRGQLAGEQYFGPGTRLTVT.